This TCR beta chain was recorded in a study of T-cell memory formation after mild COVID-19. The wider study: For the most part, TCR clusters were specific to one donor.

TCRdb re-called the 5' RACE reads with MiXCR, one entry per CDR3 protein. The sample includes 29,000 or so distinct CDR3 sequences, around 15% seen only once; the top ten take approximately 1.5%. This clonotype was seen ten or more times. Trimming pared 1 base from V and 1 base from J, leaving 11 bases between. In germline, CDR1 is SGHRS, CDR2 YFSETQ. The CDR3 totals 15 residues. V and J are TRBV5-1 and TRBJ2-5; no clear D gene. The sequence was collected from an adult who had mild COVID-19 (a few samples of this study predate the infection). Cell type and time point are not known. Sample: PBMCs or a T cell subset sorted from them (not recorded which). CDR3 nucleotides: TGCGCCAGCAGCTTGTCATACGACACCCAAGAGACCCAGTACTTC. Translated: CASSLSYDTQETQYF.